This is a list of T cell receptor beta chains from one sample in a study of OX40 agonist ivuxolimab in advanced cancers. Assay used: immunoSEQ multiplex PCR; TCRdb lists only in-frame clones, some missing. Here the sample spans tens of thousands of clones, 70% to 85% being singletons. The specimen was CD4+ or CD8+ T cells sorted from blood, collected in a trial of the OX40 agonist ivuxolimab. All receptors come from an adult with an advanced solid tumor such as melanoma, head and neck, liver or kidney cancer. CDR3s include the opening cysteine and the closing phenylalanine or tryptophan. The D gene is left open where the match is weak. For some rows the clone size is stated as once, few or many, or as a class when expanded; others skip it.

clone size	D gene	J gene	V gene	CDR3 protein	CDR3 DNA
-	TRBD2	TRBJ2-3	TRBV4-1	CASSLREGVRTDTQYF	TGCGCCAGCAGCCTTCGGGAGGGGGTGAGGACAGATACGCAGTATTTT
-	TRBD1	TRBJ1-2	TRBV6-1	CASGDQGAPGYTF	TGTGCCAGCGGGGATCAGGGGGCGCCTGGCTACACCTTC
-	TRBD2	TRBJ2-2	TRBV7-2	CASSPPGLAGTGELFF	TGTGCCAGCAGCCCCCCCGGACTAGCGGGTACCGGGGAGCTGTTTTTT
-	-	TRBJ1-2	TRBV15	CATSRGSTANNYGYTF	TGTGCCACCAGCAGAGGCTCGACAGCTAATAACTATGGCTACACCTTC
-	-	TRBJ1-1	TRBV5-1	CASSLQSTATEAFF	TGCGCCAGCAGCTTGCAGTCGACAGCCACTGAAGCTTTCTTT
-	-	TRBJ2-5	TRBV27	CASSPLDRGETQYF	TGTGCCAGCAGTCCCTTGGACCGGGGAGAGACCCAGTACTTC
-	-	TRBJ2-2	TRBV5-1	CASSQNTGELFF	TGCGCCAGCAGCCAAAACACCGGGGAGCTGTTTTTT
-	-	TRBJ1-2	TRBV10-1	CASSELVSYGYTF	TGCGCCAGCAGTGAATTGGTTAGTTATGGCTACACCTTC
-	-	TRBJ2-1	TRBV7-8	CASSSAGEEQFF	TGTGCCAGCAGCTCCGCAGGGGAAGAGCAGTTCTTC
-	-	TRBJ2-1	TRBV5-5	CASSLLTSGYNEQFF	TGTGCCAGCAGCTTGTTAACTTCAGGTTACAATGAGCAGTTCTTC
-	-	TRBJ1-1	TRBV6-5	CASSYGGGTEAFF	TGTGCCAGCAGTTACGGGGGTGGCACTGAAGCTTTCTTT
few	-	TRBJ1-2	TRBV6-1	CASSDTPNYGYTF	TGTGCCAGCAGTGACACTCCTAACTATGGCTACACCTTC
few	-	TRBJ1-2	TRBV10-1	CASRPHGAGGYTF	TGCGCCAGCAGACCCCACGGGGCTGGTGGCTACACCTTC
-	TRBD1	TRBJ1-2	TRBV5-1	CASSLAGGGYGYTF	TGCGCCAGCAGCTTGGCAGGGGGTGGCTATGGCTACACCTTC
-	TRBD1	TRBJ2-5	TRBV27	CASRDRGFTGETQYF	TGTGCCAGCCGGGACAGGGGGTTTACAGGAGAGACCCAGTACTTC
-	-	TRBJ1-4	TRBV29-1	CSVDEGQGEKLFF	TGCAGCGTTGATGAGGGCCAAGGTGAAAAACTGTTTTTT
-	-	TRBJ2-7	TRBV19	CASTSDLYEQYF	TGTGCCAGTACTTCAGACTTATACGAGCAGTACTTC
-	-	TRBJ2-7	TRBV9	CASSVGPTGAYEQYF	TGTGCCAGCAGCGTAGGACCGACAGGAGCCTACGAGCAGTACTTC
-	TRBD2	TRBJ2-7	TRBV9	CASSSTTSGVGEQYF	TGTGCCAGCAGCTCGACCACTAGCGGGGTTGGGGAGCAGTACTTC
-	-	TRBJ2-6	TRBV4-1	CASSARGSGANVLTF	TGCGCCAGCAGCGCCCGCGGATCTGGGGCCAACGTCCTGACTTTC
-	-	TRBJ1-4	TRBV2	CASSEGGAGEKLFF	TGTGCCAGCAGTGAGGGAGGGGCTGGAGAAAAACTGTTTTTT
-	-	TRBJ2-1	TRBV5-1	CASRLAGDEQFF	TGCGCCAGCAGACTAGCAGGCGATGAGCAGTTCTTC
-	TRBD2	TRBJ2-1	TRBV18	CASSPRRSGGVTEQFF	TGTGCCAGCTCACCAAGGAGAAGCGGGGGCGTCACCGAGCAGTTCTTC
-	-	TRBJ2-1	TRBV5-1	CASSLGGWANEQFF	TGCGCCAGCAGCTTGGGAGGGTGGGCCAATGAGCAGTTCTTC
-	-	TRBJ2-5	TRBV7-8	CASSPTRGAAETQYF	TGTGCCAGCAGCCCCACTCGGGGGGCCGCGGAGACCCAGTACTTC
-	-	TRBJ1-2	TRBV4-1	CASSQELPYGYTF	TGCGCCAGCAGCCAAGAACTGCCCTATGGCTACACCTTC
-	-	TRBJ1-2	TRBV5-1	CASSPRTAYGYTF	TGCGCCAGCAGCCCAAGGACGGCTTATGGCTACACCTTC
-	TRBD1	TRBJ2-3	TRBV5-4	CASSLSQGAPDTQYF	TGTGCCAGCAGCTTGTCGCAGGGGGCCCCAGATACGCAGTATTTT
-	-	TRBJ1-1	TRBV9	CASSTGTMNTEAFF	TGTGCCAGCAGTACAGGGACCATGAACACTGAAGCTTTCTTT
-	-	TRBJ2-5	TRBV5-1	CASSFETSGETQYF	TGCGCCAGCAGCTTCGAGACTAGTGGAGAGACCCAGTACTTC
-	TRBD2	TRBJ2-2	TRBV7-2	CASSRDYNTGELFF	TGTGCCAGCAGCCGGGACTACAACACCGGGGAGCTGTTTTTT
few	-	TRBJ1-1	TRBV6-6	CASSLQGRTEAFF	TGTGCCAGCAGCCTGCAGGGGAGGACTGAAGCTTTCTTT
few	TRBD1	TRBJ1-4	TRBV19	CATTFGGDRGSEKLFF	TGTGCCACCACCTTTGGGGGAGACAGGGGAAGTGAAAAACTGTTTTTT
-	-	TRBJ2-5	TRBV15	CATSRHGSETQYF	TGTGCCACCAGCAGGCATGGGTCAGAGACCCAGTACTTC
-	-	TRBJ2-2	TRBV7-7	CASSLSAAGIGTGELFF	TGTGCTAGCAGCTTATCGGCGGCCGGAATCGGGACCGGGGAGCTGTTTTTT
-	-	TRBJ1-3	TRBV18	CASTNELNSGNTIYF	TGTGCCAGCACCAACGAACTCAACTCTGGAAACACCATATATTTT
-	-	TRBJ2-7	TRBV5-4	CASSHAPGDYEQYF	TGTGCCAGCAGCCATGCCCCGGGGGACTACGAGCAGTACTTC
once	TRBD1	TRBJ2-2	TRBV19	CATRDRGRTGELFF	TGTGCCACTAGGGACAGGGGGCGAACCGGGGAGCTGTTTTTT
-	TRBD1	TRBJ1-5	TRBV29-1	CSVWTGIGNQPQHF	TGCAGCGTCTGGACAGGGATTGGCAATCAGCCCCAGCATTTT
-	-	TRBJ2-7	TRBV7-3	CASSLGSEYEQYF	TGTGCCAGCAGCTTGGGCAGTGAATACGAGCAGTACTTC
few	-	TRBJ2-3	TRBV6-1	CASSWGTDTQYF	TGTGCCAGCAGCTGGGGAACAGATACGCAGTATTTT
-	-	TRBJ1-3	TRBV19	CASSRQGDGNTIYF	TGTGCCAGTAGTAGGCAGGGAGATGGAAACACCATATATTTT
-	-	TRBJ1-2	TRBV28	CASSQRRLGYTF	TGTGCCAGCAGTCAAAGGCGGCTCGGCTACACCTTC
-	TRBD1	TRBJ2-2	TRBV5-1	CASRWDRNTGELFF	TGCGCCAGCAGATGGGACAGAAACACCGGGGAGCTGTTTTTT
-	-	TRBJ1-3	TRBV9	CASSVGQGNRNTIYF	TGTGCCAGCAGCGTAGGTCAGGGAAATAGAAACACCATATATTTT
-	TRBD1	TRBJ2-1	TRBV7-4	CASSLPRQGRGRYNEQFF	TGTGCCAGCAGCTTACCACGACAGGGTCGGGGTCGGTACAATGAGCAGTTCTTC
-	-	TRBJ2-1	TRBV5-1	CASSAPGRAGNEQFF	TGCGCCAGCAGCGCCCCGGGACGGGCGGGCAATGAGCAGTTCTTC
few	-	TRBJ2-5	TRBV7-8	CASSVMQGPQETQYF	TGTGCCAGCAGCGTAATGCAGGGGCCCCAAGAGACCCAGTACTTC
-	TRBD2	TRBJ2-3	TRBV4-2	CASSQDPPPGGLMNTQYF	TGTGCCAGCAGCCAAGATCCCCCCCCGGGGGGACTAATGAATACGCAGTATTTT
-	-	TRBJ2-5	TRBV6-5	CASTQTSGGRETQYF	TGTGCCAGCACCCAAACCTCCGGGGGGCGGGAGACCCAGTACTTC
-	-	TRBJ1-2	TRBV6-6	CASSRSGSGYTF	TGTGCCAGCAGTCGATCGGGGAGCGGCTACACCTTC
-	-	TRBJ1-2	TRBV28	CASSPGGAWGYTF	TGTGCCAGCAGCCCGGGAGGGGCGTGGGGCTACACCTTC
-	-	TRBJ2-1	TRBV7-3	CASSPVRGANNEQFF	TGTGCCAGCAGCCCGGTTCGGGGGGCCAACAATGAGCAGTTCTTC